This T cell receptor (beta chain) emerged from a study of T cell clonotyping in hematopoietic cell transplantation listed by TCRdb under 2021. Describing the broader study: The study collected 110 to 150 blood samples from 35 to 45 consecutive transplant recipients and their related donors. Recruitment of patients ran from September 2015 to early 2017, and follow-up continued until September 2020 or until death. Broader findings and caveats from the paper: Inverse Simpson Index values from donors and from recipients before transplant predicted broader TCR repertoire diversity after transplant. Just a small fraction of recipient repertoires overlapped with donor repertoires, and more than 97% appeared de novo at the given depth. A decrease in recipient TCR diversity was observed after transplant, and a progressive increase in pathologically expanded clonotypes was seen from day 30 to day 180. The sample size was limited, and CD4 and CD8 repertoire contributions could not be separated because cells were not sorted.

This specimen's time point label, interpreted: 100 days after allo-HCT. Blood from recipients was drawn about 28 days before transplant and again at days 30, 100 and 180 after transplant. Nuclei Lysis Solution was used to extract genomic DNA from fresh or cryopreserved unfractionated peripheral blood mononuclear cells. Turning to this clone: It lacks a known antigen. No base qualities exist here, and no much larger clone lies one base off it.

TCR beta CDR3 regions were amplified from genomic DNA with the immunoSEQ assay, a bias-controlled multiplex PCR using V- and J-specific primers. A proprietary barcode and Illumina adapter sequences were added to the CDR3 amplicons in a second PCR step. An Illumina MiSeq instrument was used to sequence the CDR3 libraries. The original pipeline was this. immunoSEQ Analyzer 3.0 was used for export and quality control, with R Bioconductor and Immunarch used for downstream analyses. Only productive rearrangements within the normalized downsampled data set were used in the calculation of repertoire metrics. In the normalized cohort, clonotypes with more than 5 templates were defined as pathologically expanded. The Inverse Simpson Index served as the measure of repertoire diversity. To capture all clonotypes, CMV-specificity analyses were performed on the non-normalized data set. TCRdb obtained this table from immuneACCESS and retained in-frame rearrangements with V and J assigned. These tables miss some clones; where compared with another copy, unresolved V genes account for less than half of the shortfall, and the remainder is unexplained. Clone size and the V and J calls come from that table; the DNA yielded D and trimming. The table for this sample lists over 10,000 clones; roughly 83% of them were counted only once. The biggest ten clones account for approximately 5.4% of the sample.

According to the germline V gene, CDR1 reads SQVTM and CDR2 reads ANQGSEA. The CDR3 runs 20 residues from the cysteine to the phenylalanine. The CDR3 DNA has 60 bases and is translated from base 1. The V end gives up 7 bases and the J end 2 bases, leaving 21 bases in the junction not matched to a gene. Sequencing used PBMCs, obtained 100 days after allogeneic stem cell transplant. Here the chain combines TRBV29-1 and TRBJ2-1; TRBD1 matches 12 bases in the middle. The TCR comes from a female patient between 40 and 50 years old who had an allogeneic stem cell transplant from a related donor, so T cells may come from the graft donor. Some clones in this sample may be carry-over from other donors' samples. The CDR3 sequence is CSAGDRGQLGRARTYNEQFF. The nucleotide sequence reads TGCAGCGCCGGGGACAGGGGGCAACTAGGAAGAGCCCGAACCTACAATGAGCAGTTCTTC.